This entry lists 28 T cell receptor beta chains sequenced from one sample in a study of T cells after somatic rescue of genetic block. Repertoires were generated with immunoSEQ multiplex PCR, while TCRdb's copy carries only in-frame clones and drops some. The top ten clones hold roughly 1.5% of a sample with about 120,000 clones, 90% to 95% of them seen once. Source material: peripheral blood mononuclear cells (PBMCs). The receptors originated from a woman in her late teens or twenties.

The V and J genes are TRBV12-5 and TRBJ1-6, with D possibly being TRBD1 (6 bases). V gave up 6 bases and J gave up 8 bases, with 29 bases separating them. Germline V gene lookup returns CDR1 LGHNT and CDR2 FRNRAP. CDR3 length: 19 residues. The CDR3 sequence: CASGAFQLPFRGSDSPLHF. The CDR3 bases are TGTGCTAGTGGAGCCTTTCAACTCCCATTTAGGGGGAGCGATTCACCCCTCCACTTT. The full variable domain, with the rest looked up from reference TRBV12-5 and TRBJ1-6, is DARVTQTPRHKVTEMGQEVTMRCQPILGHNTVFWYRQTMMQGLELLAYFRNRAPLDDSGMPKDRFSAEMPDATLATLKIQPSEPRDSAVYFCASGAFQLPFRGSDSPLHFGNGTRLTVT.

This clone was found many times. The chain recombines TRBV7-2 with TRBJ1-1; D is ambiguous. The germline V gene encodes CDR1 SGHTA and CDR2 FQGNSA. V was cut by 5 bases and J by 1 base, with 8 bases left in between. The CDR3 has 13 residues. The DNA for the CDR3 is TGTGCCAGCAGCCCACAGTCGAACACTGAAGCTTTCTTT. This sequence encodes CASSPQSNTEAFF. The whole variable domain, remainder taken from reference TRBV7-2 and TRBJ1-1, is GAGVSQSPSNKVTEKGKDVELRCDPISGHTALYWYRQSLGQGLEFLIYFQGNSAPDKSGLPSDRFSAERTGGSVSTLTIQRTQQEDSAVYLCASSPQSNTEAFFGQGTRLTVV.

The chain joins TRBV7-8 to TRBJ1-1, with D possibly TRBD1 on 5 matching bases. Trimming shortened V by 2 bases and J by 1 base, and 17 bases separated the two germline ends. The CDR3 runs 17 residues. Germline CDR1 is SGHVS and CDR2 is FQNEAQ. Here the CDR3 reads CASSLRERDLWNTEAFF. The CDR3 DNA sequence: TGTGCCAGCAGCTTAAGGGAGCGGGACCTATGGAACACTGAAGCTTTCTTT.

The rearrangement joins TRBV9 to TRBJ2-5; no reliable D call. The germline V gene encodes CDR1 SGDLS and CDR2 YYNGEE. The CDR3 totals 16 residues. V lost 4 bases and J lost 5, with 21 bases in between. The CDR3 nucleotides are TGTGCCAGCAGCCTAAGACCGGGTGCCCAGAGGGAGACCCAGTACTTC. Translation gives CASSLRPGAQRETQYF.

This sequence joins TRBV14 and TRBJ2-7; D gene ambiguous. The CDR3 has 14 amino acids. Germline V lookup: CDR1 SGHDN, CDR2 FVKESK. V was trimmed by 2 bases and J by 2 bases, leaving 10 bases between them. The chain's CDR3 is CASSQYTDTYEQYF. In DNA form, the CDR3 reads TGTGCCAGCAGCCAATACACGGATACCTACGAGCAGTACTTC.

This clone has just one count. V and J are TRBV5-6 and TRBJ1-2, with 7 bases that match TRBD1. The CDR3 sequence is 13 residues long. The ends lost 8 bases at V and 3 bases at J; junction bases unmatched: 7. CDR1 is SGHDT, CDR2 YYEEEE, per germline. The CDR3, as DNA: TGTGCCAGTCAAGGAGGGGGCTACTATGGCTACACCTTC. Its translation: CASQGGGYYGYTF.

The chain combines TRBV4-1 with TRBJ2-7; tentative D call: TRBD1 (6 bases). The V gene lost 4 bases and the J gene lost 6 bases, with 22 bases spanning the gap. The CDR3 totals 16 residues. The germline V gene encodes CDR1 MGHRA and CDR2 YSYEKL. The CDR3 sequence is CASSLGPKGVVGEQYF. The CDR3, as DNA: TGCGCCAGCAGCCTCGGACCTAAGGGGGTAGTGGGCGAGCAGTACTTC.

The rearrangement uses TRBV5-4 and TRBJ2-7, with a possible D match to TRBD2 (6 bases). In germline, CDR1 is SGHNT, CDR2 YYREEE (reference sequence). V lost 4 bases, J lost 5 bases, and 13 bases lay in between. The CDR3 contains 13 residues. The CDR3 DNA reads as TGTGCCAGCAGCCTCGGAGGGGAAGACGAGCAGTACTTC. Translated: CASSLGGEDEQYF.

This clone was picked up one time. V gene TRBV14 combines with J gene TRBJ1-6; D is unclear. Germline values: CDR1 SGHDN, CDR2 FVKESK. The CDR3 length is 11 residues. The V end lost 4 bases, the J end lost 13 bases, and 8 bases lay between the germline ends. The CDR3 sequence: CASSRSHPLHF. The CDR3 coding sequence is TGTGCCAGCAGCCGTAGTCATCCCCTCCACTTT.

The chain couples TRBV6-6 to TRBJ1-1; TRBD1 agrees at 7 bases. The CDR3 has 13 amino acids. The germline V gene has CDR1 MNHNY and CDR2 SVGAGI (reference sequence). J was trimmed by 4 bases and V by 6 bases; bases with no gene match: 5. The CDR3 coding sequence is TGTGCCAGCAGCCTTGACAGGGTCACTGAAGCTTTCTTT. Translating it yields CASSLDRVTEAFF.

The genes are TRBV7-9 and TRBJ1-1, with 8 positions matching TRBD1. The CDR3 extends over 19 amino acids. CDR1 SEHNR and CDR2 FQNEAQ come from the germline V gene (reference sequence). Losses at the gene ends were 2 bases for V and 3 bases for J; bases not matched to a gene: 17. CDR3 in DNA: TGTGCCAGCAGCTTAATCCCTCGATTCTACAGGGGGGGTGACACTGAAGCTTTCTTT. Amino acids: CASSLIPRFYRGGDTEAFF.

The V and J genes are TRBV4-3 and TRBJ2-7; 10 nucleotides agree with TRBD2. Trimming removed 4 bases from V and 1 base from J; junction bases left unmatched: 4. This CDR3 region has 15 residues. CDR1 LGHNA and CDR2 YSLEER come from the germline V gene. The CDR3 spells CASSRIAGGSYEQYF. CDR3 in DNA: TGCGCCAGCAGCCGGATAGCGGGGGGTTCCTACGAGCAGTACTTC.

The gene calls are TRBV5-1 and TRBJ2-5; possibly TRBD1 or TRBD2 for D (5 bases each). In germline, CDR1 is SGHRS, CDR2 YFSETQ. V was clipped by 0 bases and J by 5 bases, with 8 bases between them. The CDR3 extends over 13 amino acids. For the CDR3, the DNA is TGCGCCAGCAGCTTGGTGGGGACGGAGACCCAGTACTTC. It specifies CASSLVGTETQYF.

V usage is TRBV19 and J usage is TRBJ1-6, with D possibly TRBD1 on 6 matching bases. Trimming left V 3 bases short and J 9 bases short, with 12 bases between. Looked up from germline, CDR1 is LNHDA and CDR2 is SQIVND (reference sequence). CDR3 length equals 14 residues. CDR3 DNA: TGTGCCAGTAGTATTAGGCAGGGGCGTTCACCCCTCCACTTT. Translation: CASSIRQGRSPLHF.

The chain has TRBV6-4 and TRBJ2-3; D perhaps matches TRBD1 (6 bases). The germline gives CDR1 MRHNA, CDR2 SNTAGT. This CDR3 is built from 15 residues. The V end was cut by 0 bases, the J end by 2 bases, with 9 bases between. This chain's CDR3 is CASSDSWGHTDTQYF. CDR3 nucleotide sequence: TGTGCCAGCAGTGACTCCTGGGGGCACACAGATACGCAGTATTTT.

The CDR3 coding sequence is TGTGCCAGCAGTTATGGGGGTATTCAGTACTTC. Translated, it gives CASSYGGIQYF. The rearrangement uses TRBV6-5 and TRBJ2-4; D is perhaps TRBD1 or TRBD2 (5 bases each). V was pared by 3 bases and J by 10 bases, with 7 bases between. The germline CDR1 and CDR2 sequences are MNHEY and SVGAGI. The CDR3 is 11 amino acids.

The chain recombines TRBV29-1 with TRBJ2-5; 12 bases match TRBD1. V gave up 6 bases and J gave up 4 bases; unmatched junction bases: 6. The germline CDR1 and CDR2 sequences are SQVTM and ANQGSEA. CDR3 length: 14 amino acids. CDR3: CSVAGTGGGETQYF. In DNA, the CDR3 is TGCAGCGTGGCCGGGACAGGGGGCGGAGAGACCCAGTACTTC.

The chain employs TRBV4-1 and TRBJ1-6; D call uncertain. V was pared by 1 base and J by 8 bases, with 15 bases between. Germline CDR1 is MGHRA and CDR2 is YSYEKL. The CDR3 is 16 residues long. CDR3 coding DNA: TGCGCCAGCAGCCAAGTGGCCACAGCTATTCATTCACCCCTCCACTTT. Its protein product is CASSQVATAIHSPLHF.

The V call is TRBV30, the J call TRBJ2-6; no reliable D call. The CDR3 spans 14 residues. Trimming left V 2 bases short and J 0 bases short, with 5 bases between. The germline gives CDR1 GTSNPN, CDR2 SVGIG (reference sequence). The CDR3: CAWSIDSGANVLTF. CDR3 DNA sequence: TGTGCCTGGAGTATCGACTCTGGGGCCAACGTCCTGACTTTC. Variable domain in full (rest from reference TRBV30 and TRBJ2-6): SQTIHQWPATLVQPVGSPLSLECTVEGTSNPNLYWYRQAAGRGLQLLFYSVGIGQISSEVPQNLSASRPQDRQFILSSKKLLLSDSGFYLCAWSIDSGANVLTFGAGSRLTVL.

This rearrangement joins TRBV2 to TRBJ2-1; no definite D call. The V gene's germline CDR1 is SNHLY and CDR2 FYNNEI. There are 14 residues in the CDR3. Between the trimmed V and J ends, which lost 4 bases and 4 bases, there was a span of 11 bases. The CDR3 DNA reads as TGTGCCAGCAGTGGGGTCTTCTCATACAATGAGCAGTTCTTC. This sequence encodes CASSGVFSYNEQFF.

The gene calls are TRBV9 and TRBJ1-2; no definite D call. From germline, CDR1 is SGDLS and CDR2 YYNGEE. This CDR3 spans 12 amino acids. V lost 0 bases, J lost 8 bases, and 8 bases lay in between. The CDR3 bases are TGTGCCAGCAGCGTAGGCGGCAACGGCTACACCTTC. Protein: CASSVGGNGYTF.

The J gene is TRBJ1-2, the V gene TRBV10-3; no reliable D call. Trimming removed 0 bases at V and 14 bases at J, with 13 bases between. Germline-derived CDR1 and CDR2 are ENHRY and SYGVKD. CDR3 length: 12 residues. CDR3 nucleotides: TGTGCCATCAGTGAGTCTACGGTTCTAGAGACCTTC. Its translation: CAISESTVLETF.

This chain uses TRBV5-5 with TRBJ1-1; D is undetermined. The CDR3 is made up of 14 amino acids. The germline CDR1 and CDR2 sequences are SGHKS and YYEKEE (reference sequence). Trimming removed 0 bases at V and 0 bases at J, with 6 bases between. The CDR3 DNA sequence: TGTGCCAGCAGCTTGGAGCAGATGAACACTGAAGCTTTCTTT. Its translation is CASSLEQMNTEAFF.

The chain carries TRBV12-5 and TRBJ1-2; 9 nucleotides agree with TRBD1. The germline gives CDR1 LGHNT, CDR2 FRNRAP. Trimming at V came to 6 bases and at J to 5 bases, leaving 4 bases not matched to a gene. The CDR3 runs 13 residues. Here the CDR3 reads CASGYGQGYGYTF. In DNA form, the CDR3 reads TGTGCTAGTGGCTACGGACAGGGGTATGGCTACACCTTC.

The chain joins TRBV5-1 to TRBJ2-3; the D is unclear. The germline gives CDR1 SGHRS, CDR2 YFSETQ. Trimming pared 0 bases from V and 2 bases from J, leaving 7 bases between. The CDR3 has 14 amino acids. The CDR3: CASSLVRATDTQYF. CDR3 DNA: TGCGCCAGCAGCTTGGTACGCGCCACAGATACGCAGTATTTT.

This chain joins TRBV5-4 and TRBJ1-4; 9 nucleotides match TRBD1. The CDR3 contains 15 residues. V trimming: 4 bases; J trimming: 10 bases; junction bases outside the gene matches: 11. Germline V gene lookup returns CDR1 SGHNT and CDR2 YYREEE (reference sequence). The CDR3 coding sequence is TGTGCCAGCAGCGTCCCGGGGACAGGGATCCGAAAACTGTTTTTT. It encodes CASSVPGTGIRKLFF.

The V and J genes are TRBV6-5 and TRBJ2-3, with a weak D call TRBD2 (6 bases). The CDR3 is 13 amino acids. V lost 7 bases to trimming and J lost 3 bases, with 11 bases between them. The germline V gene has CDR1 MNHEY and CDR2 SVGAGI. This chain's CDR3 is CASTRRGTDTQYF. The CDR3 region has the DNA TGTGCCAGCACCAGGAGGGGAACAGATACGCAGTATTTT.

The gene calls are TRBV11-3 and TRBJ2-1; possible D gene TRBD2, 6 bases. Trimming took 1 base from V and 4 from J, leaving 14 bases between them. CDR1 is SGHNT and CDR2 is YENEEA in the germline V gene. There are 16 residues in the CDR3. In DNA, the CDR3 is TGTGCCAGCAGCTTAGGTGGGGACTCTCCGTACAATGAGCAGTTCTTC. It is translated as CASSLGGDSPYNEQFF.